This T cell receptor (beta chain) was obtained from a study of blood T cell repertoires in COVID-19. The method was immunoSEQ multiplex PCR; TCRdb's version includes in-frame clones alone and lacks a portion of them. The sample holds more than 300,000 clones, approximately 89% seen once. The CDR3 sequence is 14 residues long. The germline V gene encodes CDR1 SNHLY and CDR2 FYNNEI. Trimming cost V 4 bases and J 4 bases, with 10 bases left between them. This clone was seen more than once but under ten times. The receptor's source is a woman aged 25 to 45 with COVID-19, enrolled during active disease. The rearrangement joins TRBV2 to TRBJ1-4; D is uncertain. Specimen: peripheral blood. CDR3 DNA sequence: TGTGCCAGCAGTGTTGAGATCCATAATGAAAAACTGTTTTTT. As protein: CASSVEIHNEKLFF.